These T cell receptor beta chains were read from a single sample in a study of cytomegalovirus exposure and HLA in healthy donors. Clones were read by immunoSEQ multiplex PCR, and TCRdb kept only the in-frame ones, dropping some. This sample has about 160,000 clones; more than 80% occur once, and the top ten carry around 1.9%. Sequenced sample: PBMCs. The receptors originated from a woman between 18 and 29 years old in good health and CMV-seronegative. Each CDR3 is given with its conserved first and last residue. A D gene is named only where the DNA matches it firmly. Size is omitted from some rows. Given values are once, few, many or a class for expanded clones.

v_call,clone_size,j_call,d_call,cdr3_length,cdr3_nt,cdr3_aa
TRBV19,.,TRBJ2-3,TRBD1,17,TGTGCCAGTAACAACCCGGGACAGGGGCCTCGCACAGATACGCAGTATTTT,CASNNPGQGPRTDTQYF
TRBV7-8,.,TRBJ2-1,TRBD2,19,TGTGCCAGCAGCTTATACGTTGCTAGTAGCGGGAGCTCCTACAATGAGCAGTTCTTC,CASSLYVASSGSSYNEQFF
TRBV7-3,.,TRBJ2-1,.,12,TGTGCCAGCAGCCTACAGGGCAATGAGCAGTTCTTC,CASSLQGNEQFF
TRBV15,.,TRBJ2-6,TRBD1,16,TGTGCCACCAGCCCGAAACAGGGGACCGGGGCCAACGTCCTGACTTTC,CATSPKQGTGANVLTF
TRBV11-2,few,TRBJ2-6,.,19,TGTGCCAGCAGCTCGATAAGGACAGACCCACTCTCTGGGGCCAACGTCCTGACTTTC,CASSSIRTDPLSGANVLTF
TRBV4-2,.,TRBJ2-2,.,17,TGTGCCAGCAGCCAAGAGGGACTCCTTTTGAACACCGGGGAGCTGTTTTTT,CASSQEGLLLNTGELFF
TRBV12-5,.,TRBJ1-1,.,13,TGTGCTAGTGGTTTGGAAAGGAGGACTGAAGCTTTCTTT,CASGLERRTEAFF
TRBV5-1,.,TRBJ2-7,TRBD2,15,TGCGCCAGCAGCGTGACTAGCGGGGGGTTCTACGAGCAGTACTTC,CASSVTSGGFYEQYF
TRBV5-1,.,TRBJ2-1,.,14,TGCGCCAGCAGCCAAGGAGCGGACTACAATGAGCAGTTCTTC,CASSQGADYNEQFF
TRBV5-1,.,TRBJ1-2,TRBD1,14,TGCGCCAGCAGCCACGACAGGGCGGTTTATGGCTACACCTTC,CASSHDRAVYGYTF
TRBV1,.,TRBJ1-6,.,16,TGCACCAGCAGAAGGACAGATCCTGAGTGTCATTCACCCCTCCACTTT,CTSRRTDPECHSPLHF
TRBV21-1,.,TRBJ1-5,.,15,TGTGCCAGCAGCAAAGAGACAGGTTTGGATCAGCCCCAGCATTTT,CASSKETGLDQPQHF
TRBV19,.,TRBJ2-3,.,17,TGTGCCAGTAGTATAGATCACGGCGGGCGCAGCACAGATACGCAGTATTTT,CASSIDHGGRSTDTQYF
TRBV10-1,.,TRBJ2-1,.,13,TGCGCCAGCAGTGATTCCCTCAGGGGTGAGCAGTTCTTC,CASSDSLRGEQFF
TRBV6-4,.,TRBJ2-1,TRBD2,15,TGTGCCAGCAGTGACCCCGGACTAGCGGGCACTGAGCAGTTCTTC,CASSDPGLAGTEQFF
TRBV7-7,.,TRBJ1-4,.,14,TGTGCCAGCAGCCGTAACAGGGATAGTGAAAAACTGTTTTTT,CASSRNRDSEKLFF
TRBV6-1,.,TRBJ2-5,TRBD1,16,TGTGCCAGCAGTGAAGCTGTCGGGACAGGGACAGAGACCCAGTACTTC,CASSEAVGTGTETQYF
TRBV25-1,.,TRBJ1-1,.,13,TGTGCCAGCATCCTTACGGGAAACACTGAAGCTTTCTTT,CASILTGNTEAFF
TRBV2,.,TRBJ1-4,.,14,TGTGCCAGCAGTTCGGGACTCACTAATGAAAAACTGTTTTTT,CASSSGLTNEKLFF
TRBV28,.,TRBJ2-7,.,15,TGTGCCAGCAGTTTAGGCGGGACCCTGCTCTACGAGCAGTACTTC,CASSLGGTLLYEQYF